The rows below give T cell receptor beta chains drawn from one sample of a study of shared clonotypes between healthy human individuals. Repertoires were generated with immunoSEQ multiplex PCR, while TCRdb's copy carries only in-frame clones and drops some. This repertoire shows approximately 2.5 million clones, over 85% found once; its top ten account for more than 0.35%. The specimen sequenced was naive CD4+ T cells from PBMCs. These receptors all come from a man younger than 35 in good health. Some clones in this sample may be carry-over from other donors' samples. The CDR3 runs from the conserved cysteine through the conserved F or W. A D gene is named only where the DNA matches it firmly.

v_gene: TRBV28; len: 15; d_gene: TRBD2; j_gene: TRBJ2-7; CDR3aa: CASRHSSGRTGEQYF; CDR3nt: TGTGCCAGCAGACACTCTAGCGGGAGGACGGGCGAGCAGTACTTC
v_gene: TRBV28; len: 12; d_gene: -; j_gene: TRBJ1-2; CDR3aa: CASSPGEYGYTF; CDR3nt: TGTGCCAGCAGCCCTGGGGAGTATGGCTACACCTTC
v_gene: TRBV4-3; len: 16; d_gene: TRBD2; j_gene: TRBJ2-2; CDR3aa: CASSPSGRIGSGELFF; CDR3nt: TGCGCCAGCAGTCCGAGCGGGAGGATAGGTTCCGGGGAGCTGTTTTTT
v_gene: TRBV6-5; len: 15; d_gene: -; j_gene: TRBJ1-5; CDR3aa: CATARNRDSNQPQHF; CDR3nt: TGTGCCACCGCGAGAAACCGGGACAGCAATCAGCCCCAGCATTTT
v_gene: TRBV11-2; len: 15; d_gene: -; j_gene: TRBJ1-3; CDR3aa: CASSLVGGTGNTIYF; CDR3nt: TGTGCCAGCAGCTTAGTAGGAGGGACTGGAAACACCATATATTTT
v_gene: TRBV5-1; len: 15; d_gene: -; j_gene: TRBJ2-2; CDR3aa: CASSFTGNSGGELFF; CDR3nt: TGCGCCAGCAGCTTTACAGGGAACTCTGGCGGGGAGCTGTTTTTT
v_gene: TRBV27; len: 14; d_gene: -; j_gene: TRBJ2-1; CDR3aa: CASSLAGTRGEQFF; CDR3nt: TGTGCCAGCAGTTTAGCGGGAACGAGGGGTGAGCAGTTCTTC
v_gene: TRBV9; len: 15; d_gene: -; j_gene: TRBJ2-1; CDR3aa: CASSVGPASNNEQFF; CDR3nt: TGTGCCAGCAGCGTCGGGCCGGCCAGTAACAATGAGCAGTTCTTC
v_gene: TRBV19; len: 14; d_gene: -; j_gene: TRBJ1-2; CDR3aa: CASSIRQLNYGYTF; CDR3nt: TGTGCCAGTAGTATAAGGCAGCTCAACTATGGCTACACCTTC
v_gene: TRBV28; len: 15; d_gene: -; j_gene: TRBJ1-3; CDR3aa: CASSSPDGTRGTIYF; CDR3nt: TGTGCCAGCAGCTCTCCCGACGGAACAAGAGGGACCATATATTTT
v_gene: TRBV29-1; len: 12; d_gene: -; j_gene: TRBJ1-4; CDR3aa: CSVGQGEEKLFF; CDR3nt: TGCAGCGTTGGTCAGGGAGAGGAAAAACTGTTTTTT
v_gene: TRBV19; len: 15; d_gene: TRBD1; j_gene: TRBJ2-7; CDR3aa: CASSTPGQGFYEQYF; CDR3nt: TGTGCCAGTAGTACGCCGGGACAGGGCTTCTACGAGCAGTACTTC
v_gene: TRBV21-1; len: 14; d_gene: -; j_gene: TRBJ2-1; CDR3aa: CASSNPRAYNEQFF; CDR3nt: TGTGCCAGCAGCAACCCGAGGGCCTACAATGAGCAGTTCTTC
v_gene: TRBV4-2; len: 16; d_gene: TRBD2; j_gene: TRBJ2-7; CDR3aa: CASSQAGTTVSYEQYF; CDR3nt: TGTGCCAGCAGCCAGGCCGGGACTACTGTCTCCTACGAGCAGTACTTC
v_gene: TRBV11-2; len: 14; d_gene: -; j_gene: TRBJ1-1; CDR3aa: CASSLTGQYAEAFF; CDR3nt: TGTGCCAGCAGCTTAACTGGCCAGTACGCTGAAGCTTTCTTT
v_gene: TRBV29-1; len: 11; d_gene: -; j_gene: TRBJ2-5; CDR3aa: CSVEVPETQYF; CDR3nt: TGCAGCGTTGAGGTTCCGGAGACCCAGTACTTC
v_gene: TRBV9; len: 17; d_gene: TRBD2; j_gene: TRBJ2-3; CDR3aa: CASSVEVTSDYTDTQYF; CDR3nt: TGTGCCAGCAGCGTAGAGGTGACTAGCGACTACACAGATACGCAGTATTTT
v_gene: TRBV25-1; len: 15; d_gene: -; j_gene: TRBJ1-2; CDR3aa: CASSEYSGGLEGYTF; CDR3nt: TGTGCCAGCAGTGAATATTCCGGGGGCCTAGAGGGCTACACCTTC
v_gene: TRBV9; len: 15; d_gene: TRBD1; j_gene: TRBJ1-2; CDR3aa: CASSVLQGQGGGYTF; CDR3nt: TGTGCCAGCAGCGTCCTACAGGGGCAGGGAGGTGGCTACACCTTC
v_gene: TRBV30; len: 13; d_gene: -; j_gene: TRBJ2-1; CDR3aa: CAWFRMKNNEQFF; CDR3nt: TGTGCCTGGTTTAGGATGAAGAACAATGAGCAGTTCTTC
v_gene: TRBV2; len: 13; d_gene: -; j_gene: TRBJ2-3; CDR3aa: CASSLGGADTQYF; CDR3nt: TGTGCCAGCAGCCTCGGAGGCGCAGATACGCAGTATTTT
v_gene: TRBV28; len: 13; d_gene: -; j_gene: TRBJ2-7; CDR3aa: CASSFAVSHEQYF; CDR3nt: TGTGCCAGCAGTTTCGCGGTTTCCCACGAGCAGTACTTC
v_gene: TRBV5-8; len: 12; d_gene: -; j_gene: TRBJ2-7; CDR3aa: CVAQERAYEQYF; CDR3nt: TGTGTCGCACAGGAGAGGGCCTACGAGCAGTACTTC